What follows describes a single T cell receptor (beta chain). This clone appeared a single time. Its target antigen remains unknown. No per-base quality is available; no much larger clone lies one base away. Based on the germline V gene (reference sequence), the CDR1 and CDR2 sequences are WNHNN and SYGVQD. The CDR3 starts with the cysteine, ends with the phenylalanine, and has 21 residues. Only CDR3 DNA is held: 63 bases, read in frame from base 1. After removal of 6 bases from V and 0 bases from J, the junction retains 20 bases not matched to a gene. These data belong to a study of blood T cell repertoires in COVID-19 (dated by TCRdb to about 2020). Looking at the study overall: Samples from collaborators originated in the United States, Italy and Spain and spanned both the acute and convalescent phases of COVID-19. Where HLA class I and class II types were available, the types were taken from metadata supplied by the sample provider, not from assay-based typing. The samples were drawn from the first 160 participants of the ongoing ImmuneRACE study and from more than 1,000 subjects provided by 6 global collaborators. The repertoires were made available in a free public database intended to serve as a resource for research on the immune response to SARS-CoV-2. Subjects who had been exposed to COVID-19, were actively infected with it, or had recovered from it provided the deeply sampled blood TCRbeta repertoires that made up the dataset. The sample metadata nearly always contained a de-identified subject ID, COVID-19 status, age in years and sex. The prospective study material was composed of cDNA or gDNA derived from T cells, B-cell-depleted T cells, or PBMCs.

The immunoSEQ Assay, a bias-controlled multiplex PCR, was used to amplify TCRbeta CDR3 regions from genomic DNA. Per the authors' processing: The number of nucleated cells in each sample was estimated by amplification of reference gene primers within the assay. To quantify the absolute abundance of each unique TCRbeta CDR3 rearrangement, sequence reads were collapsed and filtered. For each sample, productive Simpson clonality was calculated by taking the square root of Simpson's diversity index across productive rearrangements. The clones in this table, taken by TCRdb from immuneACCESS, are in-frame only. Not every clone is retained; where verified, under half of the shortfall comes from an unresolved V gene, and the cause of the rest is unknown. The V and J calls and clone size were taken over from that table, and D and trimming were inferred from the DNA. This sample holds approximately 350,000 clones; about 90% were observed only once. The ten biggest clones cover under 3.5% of the sample.

Another Seattle source contributed samples from volunteer blood donors who had recovered from COVID-19. Whole blood was collected in K2EDTA tubes by collaborating institutions according to the institutions' own protocols. For TCRbeta analysis, collaborators shipped samples as frozen whole blood, isolated PBMCs, or DNA extracted from either of those sample types. What the research found in general, with its limitations: The amount of clinical and demographic metadata varied by source and participant and was provided uncurated.

The sequenced sample was peripheral blood. The chain employs TRBV10-1 and TRBJ1-6, and 7 junction bases match TRBD1. This sequence originates from a woman aged 18-30 years who had recovered from COVID-19. In nucleotide form, the sequence is TGCGCCAGCAGACCCGACAGGGCGGGACTCCCCTTAAGCTCCTATAATTCACCCCTCCACTTT. Its protein is CASRPDRAGLPLSSYNSPLHF.